A selection of T cell receptor beta chains follows, all from one sample in a study of blood T cell repertoires in COVID-19. TCRdb's copy holds only in-frame clones and misses some; the assay was immunoSEQ multiplex PCR. Of roughly 200,000 clones listed, 75% to 90% are singletons. The sequenced sample was peripheral blood. Every receptor here comes from a woman aged 60-75 years with acute or convalescent COVID-19. CDR3s include the opening cysteine and the closing phenylalanine or tryptophan. The order of the fields is D gene, J gene, clone size, V gene, CDR3 DNA, CDR3 protein. A D gene is named only where the DNA matches it firmly. Some rows mark clone size as missing; the rest say once, few, many or name a class of expanded clone.

NA | TRBJ1-6 | NA | TRBV11-2 | TGTGCCAGCAGCCTAGGAGGGAGCGCCTATAATTCACCCCTCCACTTT | CASSLGGSAYNSPLHF
TRBD2 | TRBJ2-3 | NA | TRBV28 | TGTGCCAGCAGTTTGACTAGCGGCAACACAGATACGCAGTATTTT | CASSLTSGNTDTQYF
TRBD1 | TRBJ2-1 | once | TRBV10-2 | TGCGCCAGCAGTCCCGGGACAGGTAGGGGTGAGCAGTTCTTC | CASSPGTGRGEQFF
NA | TRBJ1-3 | NA | TRBV2 | TGTGCCAGTTCATTGGGCCTTATCTCTGGAAACACCATATATTTT | CASSLGLISGNTIYF
TRBD2 | TRBJ2-5 | NA | TRBV28 | TGTGCCAGCAGTGTGGGACTAGCGGGAGTGGGGAGGGCTCAAGAGACCCAGTACTTC | CASSVGLAGVGRAQETQYF
NA | TRBJ1-3 | NA | TRBV2 | TGTGCCAGCAGAGAAACAGGGACCCCTGGAAACACCATATATTTT | CASRETGTPGNTIYF
TRBD2 | TRBJ2-1 | NA | TRBV5-6 | TGTGCCAGCAGCTTGGGGGGACTAGCGGTAAATGAGCAGTTCTTC | CASSLGGLAVNEQFF
TRBD2 | TRBJ2-1 | NA | TRBV30 | TGTGCCTGGAGTTCTCTAACATTAGCGGCGGGGGGCAATGAGCAGTTCTTC | CAWSSLTLAAGGNEQFF
NA | TRBJ1-2 | once | TRBV5-8 | TGTGCCAGCAGCTTGGTCGCTAACTATGGCTACACCTTC | CASSLVANYGYTF
NA | TRBJ1-3 | NA | TRBV30 | TGTGCCTCCCTCCCCTGGCTTTCTGGAAACACCATATATTTT | CASLPWLSGNTIYF
TRBD1 | TRBJ1-1 | NA | TRBV11-1 | TGTGCCAGCAGCTTATCCCCCGGGACAGGGCTAACTGAAGCTTTCTTT | CASSLSPGTGLTEAFF
TRBD1 | TRBJ2-5 | NA | TRBV24-1 | TGTGCCACCAGTGAACCGGGACAGGGGCAAGAGACCCAGTACTTC | CATSEPGQGQETQYF
TRBD2 | TRBJ2-1 | few | TRBV29-1 | TGCAGCGTGTGGACTAGCGGCAATGAGCAGTTCTTC | CSVWTSGNEQFF
TRBD1 | TRBJ2-6 | once | TRBV19 | TGTGCCAGTAGTATCGACAGGGCTGGGGCCAACGTCCTGACTTTC | CASSIDRAGANVLTF
NA | TRBJ2-3 | NA | TRBV5-1 | TGCGCCAGCAGCTTGGGGTCGGGAGTTGCAGATACGCAGTATTTT | CASSLGSGVADTQYF
NA | TRBJ2-3 | once | TRBV18 | TGTGCCAGCTCACCACTAGCCACCAGCACAGATACGCAGTATTTT | CASSPLATSTDTQYF
NA | TRBJ2-5 | NA | TRBV6-6 | TGTGCCAGCAGTTCAGGGTGGGAGACCCAGTACTTC | CASSSGWETQYF
TRBD1 | TRBJ2-5 | NA | TRBV6-5 | TGTGCCAGCAGTAGACAGGGGGCCCTGGGAGAGACCCAGTACTTC | CASSRQGALGETQYF
TRBD1 | TRBJ1-1 | NA | TRBV29-1 | TGCAGCGTTGAAAACTCCCGACAGGGCAACACTGAAGCTTTCTTT | CSVENSRQGNTEAFF
TRBD2 | TRBJ2-3 | NA | TRBV11-2 | TGTGCCAGCAGCTTATGGCGGGAGAGGGGTACGCAGTATTTT | CASSLWRERGTQYF
NA | TRBJ1-1 | NA | TRBV6-2/TRBV6-3 | TGTGCCAGCAGCATACAGGGCCCCGGGACTGAAGCTTTCTTT | CASSIQGPGTEAFF
TRBD1 | TRBJ1-5 | NA | TRBV15 | TGTGCCACCAGCAGAGAGCTTACAGGGGTGGGTCAGCCCCAGCATTTT | CATSRELTGVGQPQHF
TRBD1 | TRBJ2-7 | NA | TRBV28 | TGTGCCAGCAAAACCCCCACAGGGGCCCCCTACGAGCAGTACTTC | CASKTPTGAPYEQYF
NA | TRBJ1-6 | once | TRBV5-1 | TGCGCCAGCAGCTTGGAGGGGGTTAGGGATTCACCCCTCCACTTT | CASSLEGVRDSPLHF
NA | TRBJ1-2 | NA | TRBV3-1/TRBV3-2 | TGTGCCAGCAGCCAAGATGGGCAGGGCCTCTATGGCTACACCTTC | CASSQDGQGLYGYTF
TRBD2 | TRBJ2-1 | few | TRBV11-3 | TGTGCCAGCAGTTCTAGAACGGGAGGGAACTCCTACAATGAGCAGTTCTTC | CASSSRTGGNSYNEQFF
NA | TRBJ2-7 | NA | TRBV5-1 | TGCGCCAGCAGCCTTAGCTCCTACGAGCAGTACTTC | CASSLSSYEQYF
NA | TRBJ2-3 | NA | TRBV12-5 | TGTGCTAGTGGTTCGGGACTGAGCACAGATACGCAGTATTTT | CASGSGLSTDTQYF
NA | TRBJ2-1 | NA | TRBV5-1 | TGCGCCAGCAGCCGGGACCAGGGGACCTACAATGAGCAGTTCTTC | CASSRDQGTYNEQFF
TRBD1 | TRBJ1-2 | NA | TRBV24-1 | TGTGCCACCAGTGGGCGGGGGACAGGTGTCTATGGCTACACCTTC | CATSGRGTGVYGYTF